This TCR beta chain was captured in a study of blood T cell repertoires in COVID-19. Study-wide background: COVID-19 samples collected from the United States, Italy and Spain covered acute and convalescent phases. T cells, B-cell-depleted T cells, or PBMCs provided the cDNA or gDNA that served as material.

This clone has a single count. One junction end disagrees with the germline gene, perhaps due to a read error. Germline CDR1 is LNHDA and CDR2 is SQIVND (reference sequence). The CDR3 consists of 14 residues. The data were produced by immunoSEQ multiplex PCR, yet TCRdb's version contains in-frame clones alone and is incomplete. The repertoire holds 70,000 to 85,000 clones, with 75% to 90% as singletons. The sequenced material came from peripheral blood. The V and J genes are TRBV19 and TRBJ1-2, with TRBD1 matching over 8 bases. The sequence derives from a woman aged 45-65 years with active or convalescent COVID-19. Here the CDR3 reads CASSTGQGLYGCTF. The CDR3 bases are TGTGCCAGTAGTACCGGACAGGGCCTCTATGGCTGCACCTTC.